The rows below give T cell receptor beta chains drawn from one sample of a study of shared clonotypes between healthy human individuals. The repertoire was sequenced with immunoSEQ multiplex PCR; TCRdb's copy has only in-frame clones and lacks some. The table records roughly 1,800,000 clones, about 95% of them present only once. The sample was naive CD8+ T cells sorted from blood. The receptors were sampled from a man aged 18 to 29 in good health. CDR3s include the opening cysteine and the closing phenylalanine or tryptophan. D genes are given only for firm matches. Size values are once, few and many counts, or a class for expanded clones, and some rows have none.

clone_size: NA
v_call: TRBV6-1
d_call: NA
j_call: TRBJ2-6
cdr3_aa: CASRDWEARSGANVLTF
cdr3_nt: TGTGCCAGCCGTGACTGGGAGGCCCGCTCTGGGGCCAACGTCCTGACTTTC

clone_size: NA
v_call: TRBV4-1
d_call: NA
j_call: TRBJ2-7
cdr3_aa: CASSHPSSVLDEQYF
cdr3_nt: TGCGCCAGCAGCCATCCGTCGTCCGTGCTGGACGAGCAGTACTTC

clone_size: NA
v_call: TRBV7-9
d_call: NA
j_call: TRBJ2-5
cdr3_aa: CASRAGASQTEETQYF
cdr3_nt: TGTGCCAGCAGGGCAGGTGCCAGCCAAACCGAGGAGACCCAGTACTTC

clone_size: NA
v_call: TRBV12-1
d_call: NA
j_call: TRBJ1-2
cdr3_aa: CASSAEPRGQHAGCGYTF
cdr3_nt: TGTGCCAGCAGCGCAGAGCCTCGGGGACAACATGCGGGTTGTGGCTACACCTTC

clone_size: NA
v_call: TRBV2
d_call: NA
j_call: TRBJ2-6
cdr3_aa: CASSELSLPSLSGANVLTF
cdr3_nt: TGTGCCAGCAGTGAACTTAGTCTACCGAGTCTCTCTGGGGCCAACGTCCTGACTTTC

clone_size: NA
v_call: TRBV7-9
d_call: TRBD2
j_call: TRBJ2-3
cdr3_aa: CASSWGDERTSGSTDTQYF
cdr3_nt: TGTGCCAGCAGCTGGGGCGACGAGCGGACTAGCGGGAGCACAGATACGCAGTATTTT

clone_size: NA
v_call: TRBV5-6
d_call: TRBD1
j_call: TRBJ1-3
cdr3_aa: CASSWGTAGNTIYF
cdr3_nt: TGTGCCAGCAGCTGGGGGACAGCTGGAAACACCATATATTTT

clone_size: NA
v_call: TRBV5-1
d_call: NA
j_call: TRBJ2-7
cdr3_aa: CASSFQGSTYEQYF
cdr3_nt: TGCGCCAGCAGCTTCCAGGGGTCCACGTACGAGCAGTACTTC

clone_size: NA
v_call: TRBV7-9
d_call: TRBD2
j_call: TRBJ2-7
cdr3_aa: CASSFGTNQQYF
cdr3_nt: TGTGCCAGCAGCTTCGGGACTAACCAGCAGTACTTC

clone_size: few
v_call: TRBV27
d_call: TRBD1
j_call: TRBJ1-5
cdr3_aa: CASRSNQGAGQPQHF
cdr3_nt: TGTGCCAGCAGATCCAATCAGGGGGCAGGTCAGCCCCAGCATTTT

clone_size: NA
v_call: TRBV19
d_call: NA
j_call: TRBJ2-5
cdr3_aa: CASSIDLEETQYF
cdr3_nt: TGTGCCAGTAGTATAGATCTTGAAGAGACCCAGTACTTC

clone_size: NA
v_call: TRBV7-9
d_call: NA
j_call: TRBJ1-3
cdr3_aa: CASSLSTLGRDSGNTIYF
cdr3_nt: TGTGCCAGCAGCTTATCGACTCTCGGGAGAGACTCTGGAAACACCATATATTTT

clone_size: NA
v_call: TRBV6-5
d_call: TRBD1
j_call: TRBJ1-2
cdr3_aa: CASSSSNRGGGYTF
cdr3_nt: TGTGCCAGCAGCTCCTCAAACAGGGGCGGTGGCTACACCTTC

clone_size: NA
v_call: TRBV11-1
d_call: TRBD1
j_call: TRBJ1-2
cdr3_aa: CASSSTGPDYGYTF
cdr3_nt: TGTGCCAGCAGCTCGACAGGGCCTGACTATGGCTACACCTTC

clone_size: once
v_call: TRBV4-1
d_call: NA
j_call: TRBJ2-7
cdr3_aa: CASSQNGFYEQYF
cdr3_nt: TGCGCCAGCAGCCAAAACGGATTCTACGAGCAGTACTTC

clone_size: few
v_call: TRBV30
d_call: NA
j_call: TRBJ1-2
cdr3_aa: CAIWDRILGFYGYTF
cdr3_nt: TGTGCCATTTGGGACCGGATTTTGGGATTCTATGGCTACACCTTC

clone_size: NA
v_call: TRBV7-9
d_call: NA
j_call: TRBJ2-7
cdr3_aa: CASSSSGTPAADEQYF
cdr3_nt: TGTGCCAGCAGCTCCTCCGGGACACCGGCCGCGGACGAGCAGTACTTC

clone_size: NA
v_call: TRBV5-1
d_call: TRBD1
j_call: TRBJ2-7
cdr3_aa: CASSQDRQAYEQYF
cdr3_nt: TGCGCCAGCAGCCAGGACAGGCAAGCCTACGAGCAGTACTTC

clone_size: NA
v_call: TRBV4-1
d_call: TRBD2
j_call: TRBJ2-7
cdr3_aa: CASSLHSGGAYEQYF
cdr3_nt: TGCGCCAGCAGCCTCCACAGCGGGGGGGCCTACGAGCAGTACTTC

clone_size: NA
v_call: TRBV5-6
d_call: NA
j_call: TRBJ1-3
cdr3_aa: CASSLGGFSGNTIYF
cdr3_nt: TGTGCCAGCAGCTTGGGGGGCTTCTCTGGAAACACCATATATTTT

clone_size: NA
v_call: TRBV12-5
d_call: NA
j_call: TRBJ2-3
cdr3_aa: CASGEGDGGPRTDTQYF
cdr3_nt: TGTGCTAGTGGTGAGGGGGATGGGGGGCCCCGCACAGATACGCAGTATTTT

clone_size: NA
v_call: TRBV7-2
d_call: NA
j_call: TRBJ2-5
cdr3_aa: CASSLGGPPLSGRETQYF
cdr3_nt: TGTGCCAGCAGCTTAGGTGGACCCCCATTGAGCGGGCGGGAGACCCAGTACTTC

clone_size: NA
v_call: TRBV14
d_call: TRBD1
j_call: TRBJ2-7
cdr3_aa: CASRDRGEQYF
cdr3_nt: TGTGCCAGCAGGGACAGGGGCGAGCAGTACTTC

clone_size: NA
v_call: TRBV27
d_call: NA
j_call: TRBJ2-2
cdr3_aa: CASSFIAARNTGELFF
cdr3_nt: TGTGCCAGCAGTTTTATTGCGGCTAGAAACACCGGGGAGCTGTTTTTT

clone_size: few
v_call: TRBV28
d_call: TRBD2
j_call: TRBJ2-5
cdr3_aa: CASSGLAAVETQYF
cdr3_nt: TGTGCCAGCAGCGGACTAGCGGCGGTTGAGACCCAGTACTTC

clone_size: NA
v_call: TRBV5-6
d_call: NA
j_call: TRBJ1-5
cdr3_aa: CASSPGGEPQHF
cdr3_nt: TGTGCCAGCAGCCCGGGGGGGGAGCCCCAGCATTTT

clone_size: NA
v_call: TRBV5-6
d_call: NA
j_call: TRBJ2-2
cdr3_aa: CASSAGPGELFF
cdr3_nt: TGTGCCAGCAGCGCGGGACCCGGGGAGCTGTTTTTT

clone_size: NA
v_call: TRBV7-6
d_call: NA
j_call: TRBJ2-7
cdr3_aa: CASSLTDSYEQYF
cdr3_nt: TGTGCCAGCAGCTTGACAGACTCCTACGAGCAGTACTTC

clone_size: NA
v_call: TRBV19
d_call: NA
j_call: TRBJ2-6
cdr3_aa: CASSIKALSGANVLTF
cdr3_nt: TGTGCCAGTAGTATTAAGGCCCTCTCTGGGGCCAACGTCCTGACTTTC

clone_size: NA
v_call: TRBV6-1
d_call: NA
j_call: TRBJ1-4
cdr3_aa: CASSALDEKLFF
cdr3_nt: TGTGCCAGCAGCGCCTTGGATGAAAAACTGTTTTTT

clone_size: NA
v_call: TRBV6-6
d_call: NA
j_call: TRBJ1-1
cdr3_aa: CASSPDPTVNTEAFF
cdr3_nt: TGTGCCAGCAGCCCAGACCCGACAGTGAACACTGAAGCTTTCTTT

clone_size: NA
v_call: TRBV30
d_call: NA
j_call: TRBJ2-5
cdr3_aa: CAWSLGATVQETQYF
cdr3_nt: TGTGCCTGGAGCCTAGGGGCCACGGTACAGGAGACCCAGTACTTC

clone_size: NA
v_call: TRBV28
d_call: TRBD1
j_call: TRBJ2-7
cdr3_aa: CASSHPGQGAVYEQYF
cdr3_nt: TGTGCCAGCAGTCACCCGGGACAGGGGGCTGTCTACGAGCAGTACTTC

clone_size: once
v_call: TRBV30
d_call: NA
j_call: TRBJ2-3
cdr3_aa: CASSRAPVWDTQYF
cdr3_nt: TGTGCATCGAGCCGGGCCCCGGTTTGGGATACGCAGTATTTT

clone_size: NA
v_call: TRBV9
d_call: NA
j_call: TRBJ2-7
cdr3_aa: CASSVEGGSYEQYF
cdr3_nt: TGTGCCAGCAGCGTGGAGGGAGGATCCTACGAGCAGTACTTC

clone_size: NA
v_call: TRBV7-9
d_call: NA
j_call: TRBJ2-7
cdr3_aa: CASSPPVAYEQYF
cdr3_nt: TGTGCCAGCAGCCCCCCGGTCGCCTACGAGCAGTACTTC

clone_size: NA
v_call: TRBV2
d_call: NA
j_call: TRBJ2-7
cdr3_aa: CASSDRENSSYEQYF
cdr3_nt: TGTGCCAGCAGTGACAGGGAAAACTCCTCCTACGAGCAGTACTTC

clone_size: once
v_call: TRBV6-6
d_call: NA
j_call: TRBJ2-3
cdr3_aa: CASSYWVGTSTDTQYF
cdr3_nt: TGTGCCAGCAGTTACTGGGTCGGGACTAGCACAGATACGCAGTATTTT

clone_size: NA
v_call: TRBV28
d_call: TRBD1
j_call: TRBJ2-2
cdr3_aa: CASRTPGQGAAGELFF
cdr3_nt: TGTGCCAGCAGGACTCCGGGACAGGGGGCCGCCGGGGAGCTGTTTTTT

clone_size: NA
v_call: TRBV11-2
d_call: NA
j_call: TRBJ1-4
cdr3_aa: CASSEGPPDEKLFF
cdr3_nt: TGTGCCAGCAGCGAGGGGCCTCCGGATGAAAAACTGTTTTTT

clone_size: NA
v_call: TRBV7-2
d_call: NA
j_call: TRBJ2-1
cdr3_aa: CASSLGTGRTELVNEQFF
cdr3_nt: TGTGCCAGCAGCTTGGGCACAGGCCGGACAGAACTCGTCAATGAGCAGTTCTTC

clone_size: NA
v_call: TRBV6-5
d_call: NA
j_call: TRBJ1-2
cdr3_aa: CASSYFAATTYGYTF
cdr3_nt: TGTGCCAGCAGTTACTTTGCAGCAACCACCTATGGCTACACCTTC

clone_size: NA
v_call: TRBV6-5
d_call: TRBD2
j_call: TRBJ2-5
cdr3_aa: CASSFTSGKQTQYF
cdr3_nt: TGTGCCAGCAGTTTCACTAGCGGGAAGCAGACCCAGTACTTC

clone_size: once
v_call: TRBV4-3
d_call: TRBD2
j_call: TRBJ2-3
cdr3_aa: CASSQDLAGGPPGSTDTQYF
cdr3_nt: TGCGCCAGCAGCCAAGATCTAGCGGGAGGACCTCCGGGGAGCACAGATACGCAGTATTTT

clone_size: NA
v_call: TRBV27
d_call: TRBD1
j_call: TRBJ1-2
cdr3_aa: CASSLAGTVGYTF
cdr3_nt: TGTGCCAGCAGTTTGGCGGGGACAGTAGGCTACACCTTC

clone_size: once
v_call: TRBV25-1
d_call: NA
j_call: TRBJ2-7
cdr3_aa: CASTEWQVSYEQYF
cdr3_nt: TGTGCCAGCACCGAGTGGCAGGTCAGCTACGAGCAGTACTTC

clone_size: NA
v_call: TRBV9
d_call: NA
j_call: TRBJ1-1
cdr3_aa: CASSVEVNTEAFF
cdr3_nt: TGTGCCAGCAGCGTAGAAGTAAACACTGAAGCTTTCTTT

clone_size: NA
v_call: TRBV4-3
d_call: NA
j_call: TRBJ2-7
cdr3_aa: CASSQGLLGGEQYF
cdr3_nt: TGCGCCAGCAGCCAAGGTTTATTGGGGGGTGAGCAGTACTTC

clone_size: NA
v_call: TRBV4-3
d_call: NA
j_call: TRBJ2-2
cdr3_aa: CASSQDRPRHTGELFF
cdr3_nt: TGCGCCAGCAGCCAAGATCGACCAAGGCACACCGGGGAGCTGTTTTTT

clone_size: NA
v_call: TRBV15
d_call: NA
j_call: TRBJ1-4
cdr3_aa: CATSKTRGELFF
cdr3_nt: TGTGCCACCAGCAAAACCAGGGGAGAACTGTTTTTT